This T cell receptor (beta chain) was documented in a study of Graves' ophthalmopathy and Graves' hyperthyroidism. Study-wide points: Blood contained most expanded thyroid clonotypes exceeding 0.001 frequency. The model reached 55% to 71% sensitivity and approximately 72% specificity for predicting ophthalmopathy progression.

Germline V gene lookup returns CDR1 MNHEY and CDR2 SVGEGT. Trimming shortened V by 2 bases and J by 2 bases, and 10 bases separated the two germline ends. The CDR3 loop spans 14 amino acids. RNA transcripts served as template for amplifying TCR beta CDR3 sequences. RT-PCR was first run with HTBI primers, then multiplex PCR in a second round. Each CDR3 protein gets one entry after TCRdb re-called the multiplex PCR reads with MiXCR. Of 150,000 or so distinct CDR3 sequences in the sample, more than 30% were seen once. Physicians reached a diagnosis by relying on clinical symptoms, serum thyroxine, TRAb, thyroid ultrasound and orbital computed tomography. The PBMCs used were ones drawn from approximately 10 ml of fresh peripheral blood. Many counts were recorded for this clonotype. Its cognate antigen is unknown.

The source is a middle-aged woman with Graves' ophthalmopathy. The sample comprised peripheral blood. The genes are TRBV6-2 or TRBV6-3 and TRBJ2-7; D perhaps matches TRBD2 (5 bases). The CDR3 loop is CASSYDGKTYEQYF. Written as DNA, the CDR3 is TGTGCCAGCAGTTACGACGGGAAGACCTACGAGCAGTACTTC.